Listed here are 16 T cell receptor beta chains from one sample, sequenced in a study of identifying expanded T cells in peripheral blood. This table comes from immunoSEQ multiplex PCR, and its TCRdb copy is limited to in-frame clones, with some not included. This sample has tens of thousands of clones, with 84% found just once. The sequenced sample was blood. The receptors shown here come from a person aged 18 to 69 in good health.

The chain recombines TRBV28 with TRBJ2-5; maybe TRBD2 (5 bases). There are 12 residues in the CDR3. V was cut by 5 bases and J by 7 bases, with 11 bases left in between. CDR1 and CDR2 (germline): MDHEN, SYDVKM. DNA for the CDR3: TGTGCCAGCAGTACGGAGGTTGCGACCCAGTACTTC. It specifies CASSTEVATQYF.

V and J are TRBV2 and TRBJ1-3; TRBD1 matches 9 bases. The germline gives CDR1 SNHLY, CDR2 FYNNEI. Trimming took 4 bases from V and 2 from J; bases not matched to a gene: 12. The CDR3 is made up of 18 amino acids. CDR3 sequence reads: CASSGVSLDRGAGNTIYF. The CDR3 region has the DNA TGTGCCAGCAGTGGCGTTTCTCTGGACAGGGGTGCTGGAAACACCATATATTTT.

The count of this clone is one. V usage is TRBV29-1 and J usage is TRBJ1-2; D might be TRBD1 (6 bases). The CDR3 runs to 13 residues. Trimming took 7 bases from V and 6 from J, leaving 18 bases between them. Germline assignment: CDR1 SQVTM and CDR2 ANQGSEA. The CDR3 loop reads CSAKGVMGDGYTF. CDR3 bases: TGCAGCGCTAAGGGGGTAATGGGGGATGGCTACACCTTC. Full variable domain (rest looked up from reference TRBV29-1 and TRBJ1-2): SAVISQKPSRDICQRGTSLTIQCQVDSQVTMMFWYRQQPGQSLTLIATANQGSEATYESGFVIDKFPISRPNLTFSTLTVSNMSPEDSSIYLCSAKGVMGDGYTFGSGTRLTVV.

This rearrangement joins TRBV6-1 to TRBJ1-3; D is undetermined. The V and J ends lost 5 bases and 2 bases respectively, with 13 bases between them. The CDR3 has 15 amino acids. Germline CDR1 is MNHNS and CDR2 is SASEGT. CDR3 sequence: CASSPDHEAGNTIYF. The CDR3 DNA reads TGTGCCAGCAGTCCGGACCACGAAGCTGGAAACACCATATATTTT.

This rearrangement joins TRBV18 to TRBJ1-5, with a weak D call TRBD1 (6 bases). The CDR3 consists of 16 residues. The V gene's germline CDR1 is KGHSH and CDR2 LQKENI. Between the trimmed V and J ends, which lost 0 bases and 0 bases, there was a span of 9 bases. In DNA, the CDR3 is TGTGCCAGCTCACCACCCGGGACAAATAGCAATCAGCCCCAGCATTTT. It is translated as CASSPPGTNSNQPQHF.

The V call is TRBV18, the J call TRBJ2-7, with D possibly called TRBD1 or TRBD2 (5 bases each). The germline gives CDR1 KGHSH, CDR2 LQKENI. The CDR3 runs to 15 residues. V was trimmed by 2 bases and J by 5 bases, leaving 16 bases between them. The CDR3 spells CASSPSGAQFNEQYF. Here the CDR3 DNA reads TGTGCCAGCTCACCATCCGGGGCCCAGTTCAACGAGCAGTACTTC.

The chain couples TRBV18 to TRBJ2-5, with D possibly TRBD2 on 6 matching bases. The germline V and J ends were trimmed by 3 bases and 1 base, with 18 bases remaining between them. Germline-derived CDR1 and CDR2 are KGHSH and LQKENI. The CDR3 is 17 residues long. DNA for the CDR3: TGTGCCAGCTCACCGTATGGGGGAGGATCGACCCAAGAGACCCAGTACTTC. Amino acid sequence: CASSPYGGGSTQETQYF.

The chain links TRBV11-3 to TRBJ2-1; possibly TRBD2 for D (6 bases). Germline loops: CDR1 SGHNT, CDR2 YENEEA. This CDR3 region has 12 residues. Trimming took off 4 bases at V and 10 bases at J, with 11 bases between the two ends. CDR3 residues: CASSSTGVEQFF. The CDR3 region has the DNA TGTGCCAGCAGCTCGACGGGAGTGGAGCAGTTCTTC. The full variable domain, in which reference TRBV11-3 and TRBJ2-1 provide the parts outside the CDR3, is EAGVVQSPRYKIIEKKQPVAFWCNPISGHNTLYWYLQNLGQGPELLIRYENEEAVDDSQLPKDRFSAERLKGVDSTLKIQPAELGDSAVYLCASSSTGVEQFFGPGTRLTVL.

As for this clone: One junction end does not reproduce the germline sequence, and a read error may be involved. The chain employs TRBV27 and TRBJ1-2; TRBD1 might be the D (5 bases). The CDR3 runs to 14 residues. CDR1 is MNHEY and CDR2 is SMNVEV in the germline V gene (reference sequence). This CDR3 reads CASGFAGSNYGYTF. In DNA form, the CDR3 reads TGTGCCAGCGGTTTTGCAGGGAGCAACTATGGCTACACCTTC.

The rearrangement links TRBV6-4 to TRBJ1-1; D may be TRBD1 (6 bases). Germline CDR1 is MRHNA and CDR2 is SNTAGT. The CDR3 has 15 amino acids. V was clipped by 0 bases and J by 1 base, with 9 bases between them. The CDR3 sequence is CASSDSTTGNTEAFF. CDR3 sequence (DNA): TGTGCCAGCAGTGACTCGACGACAGGGAACACTGAAGCTTTCTTT.

The chain couples TRBV21-1 to TRBJ2-1. TRBV21-1 is annotated as a pseudogene. This CDR3 is built from 15 residues. The CDR3, as DNA: TGTGCCAGCAGCAAAGAGCTGGGTCCCTACAATGAGCAGTTCTTC. Protein sequence: CASSKELGPYNEQFF.

V gene TRBV4-2 combines with J gene TRBJ2-1, with 7 bases fitting TRBD1. Per germline, CDR1 LGHNA and CDR2 YNFKEQ. The V segment lost 0 bases and the J segment 14 bases; nucleotides outside the gene matches: 7. This CDR3 region has 13 residues. The CDR3 reads CASSQEVNRGEFF. CDR3 nucleotides: TGTGCCAGCAGCCAAGAAGTGAACAGGGGAGAGTTCTTC.

The chain couples TRBV9 to TRBJ2-1; D is undetermined. Germline loops: CDR1 SGDLS, CDR2 YYNGEE. Trimming pared 3 bases from V and 0 bases from J, leaving 10 bases between. CDR3 length equals 15 residues. The CDR3 protein is CASSEGPSSYNEQFF. CDR3 nucleotides: TGTGCCAGCAGCGAGGGTCCGAGCTCCTACAATGAGCAGTTCTTC.

V is TRBV11-2 and J is TRBJ2-3; D ambiguous. The V and J ends lost 2 bases and 4 bases respectively, with 4 bases between them. Per the germline V gene, CDR1 is SGHAT and CDR2 is FQNNGV. The CDR3 totals 12 residues. The CDR3 bases are TGTGCCAGCAGCTTACAGCCAGATACGCAGTATTTT. As protein: CASSLQPDTQYF.

This chain connects TRBV4-3 to TRBJ2-2, with D tentatively TRBD1 or TRBD2 (5 bases each). The CDR3 consists of 17 residues. V was clipped by 0 bases and J by 7 bases, with 18 bases between them. Per germline, CDR1 LGHNA and CDR2 YSLEER. The CDR3 bases are TGCGCCAGCAGCCAAGATAGAGGGGCTAGCAAGGGCGGGGAGCTGTTTTTT. The encoded protein is CASSQDRGASKGGELFF.

The chain joins TRBV4-1 to TRBJ2-3; 9 bases line up with TRBD2. The CDR3 is 15 residues long. V lost 2 bases and J lost 0; bases outside the gene matches: 0. Germline CDR1 reads MGHRA; CDR2 reads YSYEKL. The CDR3 spells CASSQTSGSTDTQYF. The CDR3 DNA is TGCGCCAGCAGCCAAACTAGCGGGAGCACAGATACGCAGTATTTT.